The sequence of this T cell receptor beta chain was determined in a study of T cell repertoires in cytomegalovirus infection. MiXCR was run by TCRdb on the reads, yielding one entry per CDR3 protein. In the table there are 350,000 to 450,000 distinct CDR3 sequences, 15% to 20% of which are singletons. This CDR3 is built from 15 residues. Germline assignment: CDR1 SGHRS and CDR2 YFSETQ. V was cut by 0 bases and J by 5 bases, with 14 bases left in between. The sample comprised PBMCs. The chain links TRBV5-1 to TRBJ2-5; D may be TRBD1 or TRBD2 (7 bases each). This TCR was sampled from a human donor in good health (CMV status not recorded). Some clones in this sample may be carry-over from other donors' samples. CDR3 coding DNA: TGCGCCAGCAGCTTGGTTGGTCAGGGGGGGGAGACCCAGTACTTC. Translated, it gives CASSLVGQGGETQYF.